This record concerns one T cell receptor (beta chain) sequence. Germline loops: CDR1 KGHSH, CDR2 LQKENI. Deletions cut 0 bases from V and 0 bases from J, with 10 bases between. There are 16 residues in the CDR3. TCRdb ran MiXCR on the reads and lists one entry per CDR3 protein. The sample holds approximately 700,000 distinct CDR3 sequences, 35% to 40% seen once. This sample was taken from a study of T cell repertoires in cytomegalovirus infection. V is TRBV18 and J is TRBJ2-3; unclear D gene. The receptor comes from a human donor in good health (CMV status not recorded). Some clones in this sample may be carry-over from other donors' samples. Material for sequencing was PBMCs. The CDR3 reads CASSPPGQRSTDTQYF. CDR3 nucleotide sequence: TGTGCCAGCTCACCACCAGGCCAGAGAAGCACAGATACGCAGTATTTT.